This entry lists 22 T cell receptor beta chains sequenced from one sample in a study of blood T cell repertoires in COVID-19 (dated by TCRdb to 2018 to 2020). To prepare the library, the immunoSEQ multiplex PCR assay was applied. Sourced from immuneACCESS, this table was stored by TCRdb with only in-frame sequences that have V and J called. A share of the clones is absent; for the studies checked, an unresolved V gene accounts for under half, and the remainder has no known explanation. For this sample there are around 130,000 clones; roughly nine tenths appear just once. Jointly, the top ten make up approximately 28% of the sample. The specimen was peripheral blood. The receptor set was obtained from a man aged 70-80 years with active or convalescent COVID-19.

The chain couples TRBV3-1 (or the pseudogene TRBV3-2) to TRBJ2-3, with TRBD2 matching over 8 bases. The junction had 10 bases not matched to a gene; V was cut back by 4 bases and J by 4 bases. Germline V gene sequence: CDR1 LGHDT, CDR2 YNNKEL (reference sequence). This CDR3 has 16 residues. Here the CDR3 DNA reads TGTGCCAGCAGCCCTTCCGGGACTAGGGGCGCAGATACGCAGTATTTT. Protein sequence: CASSPSGTRGADTQYF.

The chain combines TRBV5-1 with TRBJ2-3; 10 bases align to TRBD2. J lost 1 base, V lost 4 bases, and 6 bases had no gene match. Germline-derived CDR1 and CDR2 are SGHRS and YFSETQ. The CDR3 extends over 16 amino acids. CDR3 coding DNA: TGCGCCAGCAGCGTCCCTAGCGGGAGTGGCACAGATACGCAGTATTTT. Encoded protein: CASSVPSGSGTDTQYF. The full variable domain, its missing parts supplied by reference TRBV5-1 and TRBJ2-3, is KAGVTQTPRYLIKTRGQQVTLSCSPISGHRSVSWYQQTPGQGLQFLFEYFSETQRNKGNFPGRFSGRQFSNSRSEMNVSTLELGDSALYLCASSVPSGSGTDTQYFGPGTRLTVL.

This clone was seen a single time. This sequence joins TRBV2 and TRBJ2-7, with TRBD2 identical over 14 bases. The CDR3 spans 16 residues. The germline CDR1 and CDR2 sequences are SNHLY and FYNNEI. V lost 5 bases to trimming and J lost 0 bases; unmatched junction nucleotides: 3. The CDR3 sequence: CASSTGLAGASYEQYF. Written as DNA, the CDR3 is TGTGCCAGCAGTACGGGACTAGCGGGAGCCTCCTACGAGCAGTACTTC.

The chain is built from TRBV23-1 and TRBJ2-6; TRBD1 matches at 10 bases. TRBV23-1 is an open reading frame, and its role is uncertain. V lost 3 bases to trimming and J lost 2 bases; unmatched junction nucleotides: 16. CDR3 length: 21 amino acids. In nucleotides, the CDR3 is TGCGCCAGCAGTCACGAAGGAGGGACAGGGGTCCCGTTGGCTGGGGCCAACGTCCTGACTTTC. Translating gives CASSHEGGTGVPLAGANVLTF.

This clone was recorded once. J is TRBJ2-7 and V is TRBV10-3; D perhaps matches TRBD2 (6 bases). CDR3 length: 13 amino acids. Trimming took off 9 bases at V and 2 bases at J, with 14 bases between the two ends. Germline V gene lookup returns CDR1 ENHRY and CDR2 SYGVKD. The CDR3 loop is CAISGLSTYEQYF. In DNA, the CDR3 is TGTGCCATATCGGGACTGTCGACCTACGAGCAGTACTTC.

The gene calls are TRBV19 and TRBJ1-2; the match to TRBD1 covers 11 bases. Germline V lookup: CDR1 LNHDA, CDR2 SQIVND (reference sequence). The J segment lost 2 bases and the V segment lost 7 bases, leaving 15 bases of the junction unmatched. The CDR3 contains 18 residues. The CDR3 reads CASTSFMGQGDLNYGYTF. As DNA, the CDR3 is TGTGCCAGTACCTCCTTTATGGGACAGGGGGATCTCAACTATGGCTACACCTTC.

The chain combines TRBV6-5 with TRBJ1-4; a possible D gene is TRBD1 (6 bases). V was clipped by 6 bases and J by 8 bases, with 16 bases between them. Germline V CDR1 and CDR2: MNHEY, SVGAGI. The CDR3 length is 14 residues. CDR3 sequence (DNA): TGTGCCAGCAGACCACAGGGTAGTTACGAAAAACTGTTTTTT. It codes for CASRPQGSYEKLFF.

This clone was found once. The chain couples TRBV5-4 to TRBJ2-5; D is uncertain. The CDR3 is 17 amino acids. CDR1 and CDR2 from the germline V gene are SGHNT and YYREEE (reference sequence). With 4 bases removed from V and 5 bases from J, the gap between germline ends came to 24 bases. The CDR3 DNA follows: TGTGCCAGCAGCCCTACTGGTGGCACGAAGGCGCGGGAGACCCAGTACTTC. As protein: CASSPTGGTKARETQYF.

This rearrangement joins TRBV3-1 (or the pseudogene TRBV3-2) to TRBJ1-2; 7 positions match TRBD1. The CDR3 is 14 residues long. J was trimmed by 5 bases and V by 6 bases; bases with no gene match: 9. CDR1 and CDR2 (germline): LGHDT, YNNKEL (reference sequence). For the CDR3, the DNA is TGTGCCAGCAGGGGGACAGAGCCGCTATATGGCTACACCTTC. Protein: CASRGTEPLYGYTF.

V and J are TRBV28 and TRBJ1-2, with TRBD1 matching over 9 bases. V lost 3 bases and J lost 4; bases outside the gene matches: 9. The CDR3 is made up of 16 amino acids. From germline, CDR1 is MDHEN and CDR2 SYDVKM. The chain's CDR3 is CASSFPNRGQGYGYTF. The CDR3 nucleotides are TGTGCCAGCAGTTTTCCCAACAGGGGGCAAGGCTATGGCTACACCTTC.

The chain is built from TRBV19 and TRBJ1-2; no reliable D call. CDR3 length: 19 residues. The germline CDR1 and CDR2 sequences are LNHDA and SQIVND (reference sequence). V was shortened by 6 bases and J by 0 bases, with 26 bases between the two germline ends. As DNA, the CDR3 is TGTGCCAGTAGCCTCCCTCAAGGGAGGTCCCCGCCCTCTAACTATGGCTACACCTTC. Translation: CASSLPQGRSPPSNYGYTF. Based on the CDR3 plus reference TRBV19 and TRBJ1-2, the full variable domain is DGGITQSPKYLFRKEGQNVTLSCEQNLNHDAMYWYRQDPGQGLRLIYYSQIVNDFQKGDIAEGYSVSREKKESFPLTVTSAQKNPTAFYLCASSLPQGRSPPSNYGYTFGSGTRLTVV.

The chain joins TRBV6-2 or TRBV6-3 to TRBJ2-7; 8 bases line up with TRBD2. CDR3 size: 16 residues. The germline CDR1 and CDR2 sequences are MNHEY and SVGEGT. Trimming took 2 bases from V and 5 from J; bases not matched to a gene: 11. The CDR3 here is CASSYPHLGRADEQYF. CDR3 DNA: TGTGCCAGCAGTTACCCCCATCTCGGGAGGGCCGACGAGCAGTACTTC.

This chain joins TRBV11-3 and TRBJ2-1; D is possibly TRBD1 (5 bases). The ends were cut back, 1 base at V and 7 bases at J, with 14 bases in the middle. The CDR3 consists of 15 residues. Germline lookup yields CDR1 SGHNT and CDR2 YENEEA. CDR3 bases: TGTGCCAGCAGCTTAGCAGACGCCAGGGCAAATGAGCAGTTCTTC. It encodes CASSLADARANEQFF. The complete variable domain, with remaining parts taken from reference TRBV11-3 and TRBJ2-1, reads EAGVVQSPRYKIIEKKQPVAFWCNPISGHNTLYWYLQNLGQGPELLIRYENEEAVDDSQLPKDRFSAERLKGVDSTLKIQPAELGDSAVYLCASSLADARANEQFFGPGTRLTVL.

This clone has a handful of counts. The chain carries TRBV5-7 and TRBJ2-5; 10 bases agree with TRBD2. TRBV5-7 is known as an ORF, though its function is uncertain. V shed 2 bases and J 5 bases; nucleotides not matched to a gene: 15. This CDR3 has 18 amino acids. CDR3 nucleotides: TGTGCCAGCAGCTTTCTCGGGCCCTCTCTAGCGGGAGTTGAGACCCAGTACTTC. Its protein product is CASSFLGPSLAGVETQYF.

The V gene is TRBV6-5, the J gene TRBJ1-6; TRBD1 is a possible D gene (6 bases). Trimming shortened V by 8 bases and J by 10 bases, and 18 bases separated the two germline ends. The germline CDR1 and CDR2 sequences are MNHEY and SVGAGI. The CDR3 is made up of 14 amino acids. CDR3 amino acids: CASGVGGPSSPLHF. CDR3 nucleotide sequence: TGTGCCAGCGGGGTAGGGGGTCCGTCGTCACCCCTCCACTTT.

V gene TRBV11-2 combines with J gene TRBJ2-7; 10 positions agree with TRBD1. The germline CDR1 and CDR2 sequences are SGHAT and FQNNGV. The CDR3 runs 14 residues. V was clipped by 4 bases and J by 5 bases; unmatched bases: 5. In DNA form, the CDR3 reads TGTGCCAGCAGCTGGGGGACAGGGGTCAACGAGCAGTACTTC. Translated, it gives CASSWGTGVNEQYF.

The chain joins TRBV24-1 to TRBJ2-1; no clear D. V was cut by 0 bases and J by 1 base, with 15 bases left in between. The length of the CDR3 is 18 residues. The germline CDR1 and CDR2 sequences are KGHDR and SFDVKD. The CDR3 protein is CATSDLSLGGNSYNEQFF. CDR3 nucleotide sequence: TGTGCCACCAGTGATTTGAGTCTCGGCGGAAATTCCTACAATGAGCAGTTCTTC.

This sequence joins TRBV24-1 and TRBJ1-4; possible D gene TRBD1, 5 bases. Per the germline V gene, CDR1 is KGHDR and CDR2 is SFDVKD. V was shortened by 9 bases and J by 8 bases, with 18 bases between the two germline ends. The CDR3 length is 14 residues. The CDR3 DNA reads as TGTGCCACCCCATATCAGGGTTCAGGGGAAAAACTGTTTTTT. This encodes CATPYQGSGEKLFF.

This chain links TRBV11-2 with TRBJ2-1, with a weak D call TRBD1 (6 bases). The germline V gene has CDR1 SGHAT and CDR2 FQNNGV. The CDR3 spans 13 residues. Trimming removed 0 bases at V and 10 bases at J, with 10 bases between. The DNA for the CDR3 is TGTGCCAGCAGCTTAGACCATGGGACAGAGCAGTTCTTC. Translated: CASSLDHGTEQFF.

The V gene is TRBV19, the J gene TRBJ1-5, with D hard to call. V lost 11 bases, J lost 1 base, and 15 bases lay in between. This CDR3 region has 14 residues. Germline CDR1 LNHDA, CDR2 SQIVND (reference sequence). The CDR3 coding sequence is TGTGCCTTAGGAGGCCGGAAGAGCAATCAGCCCCAGCATTTT. Amino acid sequence: CALGGRKSNQPQHF.

The chain carries TRBV12-3 or TRBV12-4 and TRBJ2-2; the D is unclear. With 6 bases removed from V and 2 bases from J, the gap between germline ends came to 4 bases. CDR3 length: 12 residues. For the CDR3, the DNA is TGTGCCAGCAGCCTCAACACCGGGGAGCTGTTTTTT. Encoded protein: CASSLNTGELFF.

The chain joins TRBV7-2 to TRBJ1-2, with 8 bases identical to TRBD1. The CDR3 consists of 13 residues. V gave up 1 base and J gave up 7 bases; unmatched junction bases: 2. The germline gives CDR1 SGHTA, CDR2 FQGNSA. CDR3 in DNA: TGTGCCAGCAGCTTAGACAGGGGGACTGGCTACACCTTC. Translation: CASSLDRGTGYTF.